This TCR beta chain was captured in a study of beta chain features in type 1 diabetes. General observations from the study: Whatever favoring of shorter templates PCR might show would apply equally to patients and controls. Healthy donors had naive, central memory and Treg TCRB repertoires that appeared less similar than those seen among patients. There were fewer insertions and more deletions at the VDJ junctions of type 1 diabetes patients. Moderate but significant shortening of TCRB CDR3s was recorded in all four CD4+ subsets from Type 1 diabetes patients.

Reverse transcribing all isolated RNA meant expressed TCRB transcripts were sequenced. The average read count of naive, central memory and regulatory T cell samples was some 3.9 million. Clones were sequenced by immunoSEQ multiplex PCR, and TCRdb holds only the in-frame ones, with some missing. The profile shows roughly 160,000 clones, about 8.1% of them singletons. The CDR3 is 14 amino acids. The germline CDR1 and CDR2 sequences are SEHNR and FQNEAQ (reference sequence). With 5 bases clipped from V and 5 bases from J, the junction kept 5 bases outside the gene matches. This clone was counted a few times. The antigen is unknown.

Material for sequencing was central memory CD4+ T cells from blood. This TCR derives from a woman aged 18-35 years with type 1 diabetes. The chain uses TRBV7-9 and TRBJ2-4, with TRBD1 matching over 8 bases. The CDR3 DNA reads as TGTGCCAGCAGCCGGGGACAGGTTGAAAACATTCAGTACTTC. The encoded protein is CASSRGQVENIQYF.